This T cell receptor beta chain was documented in a study of shared clonotypes between healthy human individuals. Authors' analysis steps: Because ImmunoSEQ provided only junction sequences with no quality scores, the filtering differed. The data were produced by immunoSEQ multiplex PCR, yet TCRdb's version contains in-frame clones alone and is incomplete. The DNA was the basis for D and trimming; V, J and clone size are from that table. The top ten hold around 1.1% of the sample, which has just over 2,000,000 clones, around 96% seen once. Germline CDR1 MNHNS, CDR2 SASEGT. V was pared by 8 bases and J by 4 bases, with 15 bases between. The CDR3 has 13 residues. The naive CD8 fraction comprised CD45RO-negative cells positively selected for CCR7 and excluded terminally differentiated effector memory CD45RA+ cells.

Sequences were obtained from naive CD8+ T cells sorted from blood. The receptor was isolated from a man in his late teens or twenties in good health. The genes are TRBV6-1 and TRBJ2-7, with D uncertain. This CDR3 reads CASAVSPVYEQYF. CDR3 in DNA: TGTGCCAGCGCAGTCTCCCCTGTGTACGAGCAGTACTTC.